This paragraph covers one T cell receptor beta chain sequence. Its matching antigen is unknown. The data stem from a study of T cell responses to AZD1222 COVID-19 vaccine. Study outcomes and limitations: In the spike-specific TCR repertoire, nearly half reportedly target unmutated variant regions. The donor cohort was predominantly white British with a female majority, and clonal diversity may have been underestimated. Repertoires were obtained only post-peak T cell response. CD4 TCRs associated with vaccination spanned spike, dominating at 160-218 and 743-854.

Clones were read by immunoSEQ multiplex PCR, and TCRdb kept only the in-frame ones, dropping some. The repertoire includes about 120,000 clones, around 87% of them detected once, and less than 15% sits in the top ten. CDR3 size: 14 residues. The V gene's germline CDR1 is MDHEN and CDR2 SYDVKM. Trimming left V 3 bases short and J 11 bases short, with 17 bases between. This chain uses TRBV28 with TRBJ1-5; tentative D call: TRBD1 (5 bases). The clonotype was recovered from an adult in good health. The sequences come from peripheral blood, collected on day 0 of AZD1222 vaccination. CDR3 residues: CASSFWGGKATQHF. As DNA, the CDR3 is TGTGCCAGCAGTTTCTGGGGGGGAAAAGCGACCCAGCATTTT.